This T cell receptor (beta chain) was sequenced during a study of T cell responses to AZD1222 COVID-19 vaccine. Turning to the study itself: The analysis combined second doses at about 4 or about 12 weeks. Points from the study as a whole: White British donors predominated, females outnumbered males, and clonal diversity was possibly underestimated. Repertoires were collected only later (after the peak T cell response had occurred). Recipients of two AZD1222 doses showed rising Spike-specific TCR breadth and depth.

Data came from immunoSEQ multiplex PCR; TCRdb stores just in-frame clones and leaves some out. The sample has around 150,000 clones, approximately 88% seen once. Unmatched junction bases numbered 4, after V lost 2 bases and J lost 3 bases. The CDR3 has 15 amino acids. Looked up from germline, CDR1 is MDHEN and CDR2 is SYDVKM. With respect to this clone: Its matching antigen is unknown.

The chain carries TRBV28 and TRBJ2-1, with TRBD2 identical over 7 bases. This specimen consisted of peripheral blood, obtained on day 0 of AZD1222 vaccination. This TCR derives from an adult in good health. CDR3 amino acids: CASSLSGERYNEQFF. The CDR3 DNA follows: TGTGCCAGCAGTTTAAGCGGGGAGCGCTACAATGAGCAGTTCTTC.